This is a list of T cell receptor beta chains from one sample in a study of cytomegalovirus exposure and HLA in healthy donors. The repertoire was sequenced with immunoSEQ multiplex PCR; TCRdb's copy has only in-frame clones and lacks some. The data contain 95,000 to 150,000 clones, 75% to 85% of them singletons. Sequencing was carried out using PBMCs. The receptors derive from a woman in her forties or fifties in good health and CMV-seropositive. Both conserved end residues are part of each CDR3. D genes are given only for firm matches. Clone size appears in some rows only: once, few, many, or a class for an expanded clone.

>TRBV10-3|NA|TRBJ2-7|TRBD2
TGTGCCATCAGTGAAGGGACTAGCTACGAGCAGTACTTC
CAISEGTSYEQYF
>TRBV7-3|NA|TRBJ2-2|TRBD1
TGTGCCAGCAGCCCTCTAGGGGGCGCAGGCACCGGGGAGCTGTTTTTT
CASSPLGGAGTGELFF
>TRBV2|NA|TRBJ1-2|NA
TGTGCCAGCAGTGAAGCGCCACAGGGTCAGTCTTACACCTTC
CASSEAPQGQSYTF
>TRBV15|NA|TRBJ1-5|NA
TGTGCCACCAGCCCCAGAAACCAGCCCCAGCATTTT
CATSPRNQPQHF
>TRBV9|NA|TRBJ2-2|NA
TGTGCCAGCAGCATCAGGGTCCCCGGGGAGCTGTTTTTT
CASSIRVPGELFF
>TRBV5-6|NA|TRBJ2-3|NA
TGTGCCAGCAGCTTAACACTTTTCGTCGGGAATACGCAGTATTTT
CASSLTLFVGNTQYF
>TRBV7-9|NA|TRBJ2-3|TRBD2
TGTGCCAGCAGTTCACTAGCGGGAGTCCGAGATACGCAGTATTTT
CASSSLAGVRDTQYF
>TRBV6-1|NA|TRBJ2-7|TRBD1
TGTGCCAGCAGTGCCGGGACAGGGGCCTACGAGCAGTACTTC
CASSAGTGAYEQYF
>TRBV5-1|NA|TRBJ2-3|NA
TGCGCCAGCAGCTTGGGAGGGCCCACAGATACGCAGTATTTT
CASSLGGPTDTQYF
>TRBV5-4|NA|TRBJ2-7|NA
TGTGCCAGCAGCTCGGGGGACTCAGTTTACGAGCAGTACTTC
CASSSGDSVYEQYF
>TRBV27|NA|TRBJ1-2|TRBD1
TGTGCCAGCAGTAAAAGTCCGGGACAGGGGGAGTTAGGCTACACCTTC
CASSKSPGQGELGYTF
>TRBV4-1|NA|TRBJ1-4|TRBD1
TGCGCCAGCAGCCAGGACAGGGGGTTTGAAAAACTGTTTTTT
CASSQDRGFEKLFF
>TRBV2|few|TRBJ1-6|NA
TGTGCCAGCAGTGGAGGGCCTTATACCTTCCACTTT
CASSGGPYTFHF
>TRBV5-4|NA|TRBJ2-1|TRBD2
TGTGCCAGCAGCTTTACTAGCGGGAGCAGGAATGAGCAGTTCTTC
CASSFTSGSRNEQFF
>TRBV7-9|NA|TRBJ2-3|TRBD1
TGTGCCAGCAGCTTAGGGACAGGGGCAGATACGCAGTATTTT
CASSLGTGADTQYF
>TRBV7-2|few|TRBJ2-1|TRBD2
TGTGCCAGCAGCTCCCGAGGAGCGGGGGAGTACAATGAGCAGTTCTTC
CASSSRGAGEYNEQFF
>TRBV7-7|NA|TRBJ2-5|TRBD1
TGTGCTAGCAGCTTAGGGACAGGGCAAGAGACCCAGTACTTC
CASSLGTGQETQYF
>TRBV2|few|TRBJ1-3|NA
TGTGCCAGCCAACTTAGCTCTGGAAACACCATATATTTT
CASQLSSGNTIYF
>TRBV7-8|NA|TRBJ1-2|TRBD1
TGTGCCAGCAGCGAGGGATCAGGACAGGGGGCGCGCGGCTATGGCTACACCTTC
CASSEGSGQGARGYGYTF
>TRBV6-6|few|TRBJ2-5|TRBD1
TGTGCCAGCAGACGACAGGGGGCCGGAGAGACCCAGTACTTC
CASRRQGAGETQYF
>TRBV19|NA|TRBJ1-1|NA
TGTGCCAGTAGTATGTACCTAAGGGGCACTGAAGCTTTCTTT
CASSMYLRGTEAFF
>TRBV30|once|TRBJ1-1|NA
TGTGCCTGGAGTGTTTTCCTGACTGAAGCTTTCTTT
CAWSVFLTEAFF
>TRBV7-2|NA|TRBJ2-7|TRBD2
TGTGCCAGCAGCTTCCTATTAGCGGGAGGGCCCCACGAGCAGTACTTC
CASSFLLAGGPHEQYF
>TRBV5-1|NA|TRBJ1-5|NA
TGCGCCAGCAGCTTGGATCTGAATCAGCCCCAGCATTTT
CASSLDLNQPQHF